This T cell receptor beta chain is from a study of cytomegalovirus exposure and HLA in healthy donors. Study summary: Of the donors genotyped, approximately 410 in all, 80% to 85% fell in the Caucasian-associated ancestry cluster. Whole-study results and caveats: Using a false discovery rate of 0.05, a later analysis showed that approximately 16,000 TCR beta sequences were associated with HLA alleles.

Both 60 Vbeta primers and 13 Jbeta primers went into the PCR. Authors' methods: Later work found 65 million to 100 million unique TCR beta chains, with 9.5 million to 14 million shared. Measured with immunoSEQ multiplex PCR; TCRdb has only the in-frame clones, and not every one. V and J calls and clone size are as listed in that table; D and trimming were resolved from the DNA. The table lists over 150,000 clones, approximately 80% of them singletons, with around 5.2% in the top ten. The CDR3 extends over 17 amino acids. Trimming took 6 bases from V and 8 from J; bases not matched to a gene: 17. CDR1 is SGHTA and CDR2 is FQGNSA in the germline V gene. Comment on this clone: The antigen is unknown.

In nominal health when sampled, donors likely had unrecorded immune exposures nonetheless. The specimen was PBMCs. This receptor was obtained from a middle-aged woman in good health and CMV-seropositive. J is TRBJ2-3 and V is TRBV7-2; 10 bases map to TRBD2. CDR3 DNA sequence: TGTGCCAGCAGTTCCCGCGGTAGCGGGAGGTCCCGGGGTACGCAGTATTTT. Amino acid sequence: CASSSRGSGRSRGTQYF.